This entry describes one T cell receptor beta chain. These data come from a study of blood T cell repertoires in COVID-19. Overall study context: Acute-phase and convalescent COVID-19 samples originated in the United States, Italy and Spain. The cDNA or gDNA used as material had been derived from T cells, B-cell-depleted T cells, or PBMCs.

In the source study's methods: Counts of nucleated cells, estimated from reference gene primer amplification, were obtained. Profiling relied on immunoSEQ multiplex PCR, and the TCRdb table lists in-frame clones only, not all of them. That table is the source of V, J and clone size, and D and trimming were worked out from the DNA. Of fewer than 200,000 clones in the sample, 80% were seen once. The sample comprised peripheral blood. This clonotype was obtained from a man aged 55 to 70 with acute or convalescent COVID-19.

The CDR3 nucleotides are TGTGCCATCAAACGGGACATAAATCAGCCCCAGCATTTT. Protein sequence: CAIKRDINQPQHF. This rearrangement joins TRBV10-3 to TRBJ1-5; tentative D call: TRBD1 (6 bases). Per germline, CDR1 ENHRY and CDR2 SYGVKD. Trimming cost V 7 bases and J 4 bases, with 11 bases left between them. This CDR3 is built from 13 residues.